This T cell receptor (beta chain) is from a study of blood T cell repertoires in COVID-19 (TCRdb year 2020). Turning to the overall study: Collaborator samples came from the United States, Italy and Spain and covered acute and convalescent phases of COVID-19. The material from the prospective study consisted of cDNA or gDNA derived from T cells, B-cell-depleted T cells, or PBMCs. Deeply sampled blood TCRbeta repertoires from subjects exposed to, actively infected with, or recovered from COVID-19 were included in the dataset. The repertoires were released in a freely available public database intended as a resource for research on the immune response to SARS-CoV-2. Samples came from the ongoing ImmuneRACE study (first 160 participants) plus 1,254 subjects from 6 global collaborators. A de-identified subject ID, COVID-19 status, age in years and sex were almost always included in the sample metadata. Where available, HLA class I and class II types were obtained from metadata supplied by the sample provider rather than from assay-based typing.

About this clone: Its antigen is not yet known. No much larger clone is present one base from it, and per-base qualities are unavailable.

What the work shows at the level of the full study, not this receptor alone: The quantity of clinical and demographic metadata differed by source and by participant and was supplied without curation.

Each collaborating institution followed its own protocols to collect whole blood in K2EDTA tubes. For TCRbeta analysis, collaborator samples were shipped as frozen whole blood, as isolated PBMCs, or as DNA extracted from either sample type. Germline trimming amounts to 1 base on V and 4 bases on J, with 4 as the count of junction bases outside the gene matches. The germline V gene encodes CDR1 SGHTA and CDR2 FQGNSA. The CDR3 runs 15 amino acids, cysteine and phenylalanine included. The kept DNA is CDR3 alone, 45 bases in frame from the first base. TCRbeta CDR3 regions were amplified from genomic DNA by means of the immunoSEQ Assay, a bias-controlled multiplex PCR. Concerning the study's data processing: Nucleated cell counts per sample were estimated from amplification of reference gene primers within the assay. To quantify the absolute abundance of each unique TCRbeta CDR3 rearrangement, sequence reads were collapsed and filtered. For each sample, productive Simpson clonality was calculated as the square root of Simpson's diversity index over productive rearrangements. TCRdb holds this immuneACCESS table with in-frame rearrangements only. Some clones are missing; in checked studies, unresolved V genes explain under half, and the rest has no known cause. V, J and clone size are taken as reported in that table, and D and trimming were inferred from the DNA itself. The table for this sample lists tens of thousands of clones; approximately 81% of them were counted only once. The ten largest clonotypes hold approximately 40% of the sample.

Material for sequencing was peripheral blood. This sequence was found in a man aged 80 or over with acute or convalescent COVID-19. The chain is encoded by TRBV7-2 joined to TRBJ2-1; 7 bases in between match TRBD2. This receptor carries the CDR3 CASSLDSGAYNEQFF. The base sequence is TGTGCCAGCAGCTTAGACAGCGGGGCATACAATGAGCAGTTCTTC.